This T cell receptor beta chain appears in the sequencing data of a study of cytomegalovirus exposure and HLA in healthy donors (dated by TCRdb to between 2016 and 2019). About the investigation overall: An earlier analysis of 587 of the donors reported approximately 280 Gb of sequence data and roughly 120 million unique TCR beta sequences obtained from about 179 million T cells. An early release covering just under 650 HLA-typed donors comprised 250 to 350 gigabases of sequencing data and around 85 million unique TCR sequences. Among the approximately 400 genotyped donors, around 81% belonged to the genetic ancestry cluster associated with self-reported Caucasian donors. The study was designed to test whether signatures of past pathogen exposure could be identified by cataloging public T cell receptors. Using immunosequencing, the study profiled T cell repertoires from fewer than 850 subjects and related those repertoires to cytomegalovirus serostatus. Besides the first cohort of 666 subjects, a separate validation cohort made up of roughly 130 different subjects was used. To predict cytomegalovirus infection status, the study combined high-throughput TCR immunosequencing, statistical association of individual TCRs with disease status, and machine learning. A later analysis re-analyzed previously published TCR beta repertoires from about 600 donors and added high-resolution HLA genotyping to study TCR occurrence patterns. In the later analysis, no new phenotypic data were used to find candidate immune exposures; instead, reliance was placed on TCR beta sequences and their occurrence across donors. In an earlier analysis of over 550 of the donors, high-throughput TCR beta sequencing was used to judge whether each TCR beta V gene segment behaved as functional or pseudogenic. Donor age, sex, ethnicity and CMV serostatus were compiled alongside the repertoire data. A later genetic analysis used genome-wide SNP genotypes for about three fifths of the roughly 700 donors, treating that subset as a discovery cohort. Every discovery cohort repertoire had been produced on one sequencing platform. Both class I and class II loci were covered by HLA typing, at four-digit resolution. The number of typed donors differed by locus: roughly 620-640 for A, B, C, DRB1 and DQB1; some 500 for DQA1; approximately 610 for DPA1; and about 450 for DPB1. Because of strong linkage in the cohort, four or five DR-DQ haplotypes were treated as single units for association and clustering. Across approximately 400 genotyped donors of the cohort, an average of approximately 220,000 unique TCR beta nucleotide sequences per donor were sequenced, and approximately 17% of those sequences were non-productive. The study at large found these results: Sequencing depth was assumed to be roughly uniform across donors in the presence/absence analyses, though that assumption may not hold. V-gene and J-gene trimming of TCR beta chains was associated with a missense DCLRE1C variant in a later genetic analysis, and the association was replicated in an independent cohort. At a false discovery rate of 0.05, a later analysis linked 16,951 TCR beta sequences to specific HLA alleles. According to the authors, the approach could potentially be generalized to other disease states and immunological phenotypes. According to a later analysis, TCR association rates differed among HLA loci, with DRB1 alleles showing the most associated TCRs and HLA-C alleles showing the fewest. Because counts were too low, roughly 18 rarely observed V segments, including chromosome 9 orphons, were left out of the earlier analysis of roughly 600 of the donors. The only immune exposure information available for the cohort was CMV serostatus. Broadly in line with IMGT annotations, most TCR beta V segments showed up in productive rearrangements about 87% or about 30% of the time in an earlier analysis of 450 to 750 of the donors. The cohort was sequenced for TCR beta chains only, and without alpha or paired-chain data the features that could be detected were limited. Compared with equally common non-associated chains, HLA-associated TCR beta chains in a later analysis were more clonally expanded and had lower generation probabilities. Some IMGT-functional V segments, including TRBV6-2 and TRBV6-3, could not be told apart with the 87-base-pair reads, so those segments were excluded. The sequencing pipeline was judged likely to have produced a cluster of highly shared sequence variants as a technical artifact. Cytomegalovirus status was reported to be diagnosed by the classifier with high specificity and sensitivity in both the original and validation cohorts. Most TCR sequences were seen in very few donors, while some public TCRs were found in many individuals. According to a later genetic analysis, donors in an Asian-associated ancestry cluster had fewer N-insertions in productive TCRs than the approximately 610-donor mean. Because HLA typing was unavailable for some donors at each locus, only the typed subset was used in association tests. Several of the top co-occurrence clusters appeared to be linked to parvovirus B19, influenza, CMV and Epstein-Barr virus, according to a later analysis. Correlated functional status among segregating V segments might reflect linkage disequilibrium, but an unknown experimental factor could not be ruled out. In a later analysis, most CMV-associated TCR beta chains were found to appear HLA-restricted, with HLA associations seemingly driven largely by CMV exposure. A further reported finding was that TCR beta sequences accurately predicted the HLA-A and HLA-B alleles for most subjects in the first cohort. When HLA alleles, especially DR and DQ, strongly co-occurred, TCR associations were difficult to assign to individual alleles. Three of the identified cytomegalovirus-associated TCR beta chains were confirmed in vitro to be specific for cytomegalovirus antigens. A total of about 180 TCR beta chains were listed by the study as associated with cytomegalovirus.

Remarks on this clone: Its antigen target is currently unknown. No much larger clone exists at a distance of one base, and base qualities are not known.

The CDR3 runs 15 residues from the cysteine to the phenylalanine. The CDR3 DNA has 45 bases and is translated from base 1. Trimmed from V: 2 bases; trimmed from J: 5 bases; junction bases lacking a gene match: 2. The germline V gene encodes CDR1 SGHDT and CDR2 YYEEEE. In total, roughly 710 healthy bone marrow donors made up the cohort. All cohort members were sampled while nominally healthy, although unrecorded immune exposures were likely present. The donor was CMV seropositive and was included in the group of some 290 seropositive cohort members. A peripheral blood sample was collected from each donor, and TCR beta sequencing was performed on peripheral blood mononuclear cells. The Qiagen DNeasy Blood Extraction Kit was used to extract genomic DNA from the blood cell samples. Receptors were amplified or captured by the immunoSEQ multiplex PCR assay. For the multiplex PCR, a mixture combining 60 forward primers for TCR Vbeta segments and 13 reverse primers for TCR Jbeta segments was used. The CDR3 region of rearranged TCR beta genes was amplified from genomic DNA with a multiplex PCR assay. The Illumina HiSeq System was used to sequence the amplified TCR beta libraries as 87-base-pair reads. Per the authors' processing: Across the 670 or so repertoires, a later analysis counted roughly 84 million unique TCR beta chains, around 11 million of which were shared by at least two donors. To remove PCR and sequencing errors, raw reads were error-corrected and collapsed into unique sequences using a nearest-neighbor algorithm that merged closely related sequences. V, D and J gene segments were assigned by aligning CDR3 sequences to IMGT reference sequences. For a sequence to be retained, at least a six-nucleotide match to both a V gene segment and a J gene segment was required. A rearrangement was called productive if the CDR3 had no stop codons and remained in frame with V and J, and every other rearrangement was called non-productive. CDR3 was defined by IMGT convention, running from the second conserved V-encoded cysteine to the conserved J-encoded phenylalanine. The earlier analysis of 500 to 600 of the donors excluded sequences that lacked an unambiguous match to a single V gene segment. In an earlier analysis of 587 of the donors, a V segment was called functional when productive rearrangements were above 56.7%, and segregating when the standard deviation between donors exceeded 5%. A statistical classification framework was built for diagnosing cytomegalovirus status from the catalog of TCR beta chain sequences. V and J gene assignment, in a later analysis, came from comparing TCR nucleotide sequences with IMGT/GENE-DB human TR gene sequences. Using the TCRdist pipeline, a later analysis assigned CDR3 sequences along with most-parsimonious VDJ recombination scenarios. In a later analysis, each TCR beta chain was defined by its CDR3 amino acid sequence together with its V-gene family, and reads lacking a unique V-gene family were excluded. To address suspected cross-contamination and a sequencing artifact, a later analysis removed around 590 highly shared, low-generation-probability nucleotide sequences. In a later analysis, a clonal expansion index was calculated for each public chain from normalized within-repertoire ranks of inferred template counts. In a later analysis, generation probabilities were computed with a VDJ recombination model fitted to out-of-frame rearrangements, and the resulting probabilities were checked against IGoR. In a later analysis, TCR-TCR, TCR-HLA and TCR-CMV co-occurrence was scored with hypergeometric tests, and a repertoire-size bias correction was applied to TCR pairs. To estimate false discovery rates, a later analysis permuted the HLA or CMV assignments 20 times. In a later analysis, co-occurring TCRs were grouped with DBSCAN, and TCRdist sequence similarity was added when clustering was performed within HLA-allele-positive subsets. Repertoires with fewer than 30,000 or more than 120,000 public chains were left out of co-occurrence clustering, as were five repertoires with anomalous nucleotide sharing. Held by TCRdb, this immuneACCESS table contains in-frame sequences only and omits some clones. Under half of the omission traces to an unresolved V gene where checked; the cause of the rest is unknown. The V and J calls and the clone size are those of that table, but D and trimming were determined from the DNA. The sample data list roughly 250,000 clones, and roughly four fifths of these were observed just once. 1.5% to 2.5% of the sample lies in the top ten.

The TCR comes from a woman between 35 and 50 years old in good health and CMV-seropositive. The source material was PBMCs. The V gene is TRBV5-6 and the J gene is TRBJ2-2, with TRBD1 matching 11 junction bases. At the DNA level, the sequence is TGTGCCAGCAGCTTTGGGACAGGGGGGACCGGGGAGCTGTTTTTT. This encodes CASSFGTGGTGELFF.